The 24 T cell receptor beta chains given below trace back to one sample, sequenced in a study of blood T cells in healthy people across ages. Through a sample-barcoded 5' primer and a J-beta primer mix, a second PCR was run for roughly 6 to 11 cycles. TCRdb reprocessed the 5' RACE reads via MiXCR and lists one record per CDR3 protein. The sample has roughly 1,800,000 distinct CDR3 sequences, less than 50% seen once. What was sequenced was blood. These receptors were collected from a woman between 35 and 50 years old in good health.

There are a few counts of this clonotype. The chain couples TRBV20-1 to TRBJ1-5; TRBD1 might be the D (6 bases). The germline CDR1 and CDR2 sequences are DFQATT and SNEGSKA (reference sequence). The V end was cut by 2 bases, the J end by 5 bases, with 13 bases between. This CDR3 spans 14 amino acids. This CDR3 reads CSARTGIWDQPQHF. For the CDR3, the DNA is TGCAGTGCTAGAACAGGGATTTGGGATCAGCCCCAGCATTTT.

The chain joins TRBV11-2 to TRBJ2-7; D is unclear. CDR1 and CDR2 from the germline V gene are SGHAT and FQNNGV. The CDR3 is made up of 16 amino acids. Trimming shortened V by 5 bases and J by 2 bases, and 19 bases separated the two germline ends. The CDR3: CASSPTDHTDTYEQYF. In nucleotides, the CDR3 is TGTGCCAGCAGCCCCACGGATCACACAGATACCTACGAGCAGTACTTC.

This chain uses TRBV7-2 with TRBJ1-1, with D perhaps matching TRBD1 (6 bases). Per germline, CDR1 SGHTA and CDR2 FQGNSA. The CDR3 spans 15 residues. V was shortened by 3 bases and J by 1 base, with 12 bases between the two germline ends. The CDR3 coding sequence is TGTGCCAGCAGCTTCCAACCGACAGGGAACACTGAAGCTTTCTTT. As protein: CASSFQPTGNTEAFF.

This clonotype was seen only a few times. The CDR3 bases are TGTGCCATCAGTGAAAGGGACACCGAGCAGTTCTTC. This sequence encodes CAISERDTEQFF. This rearrangement joins TRBV10-3 to TRBJ2-1; weak D call: TRBD1 (6 bases). The ends were cut back, 3 bases at V and 10 bases at J, with 10 bases in the middle. Per germline, CDR1 ENHRY and CDR2 SYGVKD. This CDR3 region has 12 residues.

The chain combines TRBV6-5 with TRBJ1-4, with D hard to call. CDR1 MNHEY and CDR2 SVGAGI come from the germline V gene. The CDR3 extends over 19 amino acids. V gave up 0 bases and J gave up 5 bases, with 22 bases separating them. The chain's CDR3 is CASSYSGSRALRANEKLFF. CDR3 sequence (DNA): TGTGCCAGCAGTTACTCGGGTAGCCGCGCCCTTCGGGCAAATGAAAAACTGTTTTTT.

There are a few counts of this clonotype. The rearrangement uses TRBV7-2 and TRBJ2-5, with D uncertain. Germline V gene lookup returns CDR1 SGHTA and CDR2 FQGNSA. The length of the CDR3 is 16 residues. Trimming removed 2 bases at V and 0 bases at J, with 13 bases between. This CDR3 is CASSLRAVPYQETQYF. The CDR3 DNA follows: TGTGCCAGCAGCTTACGAGCTGTCCCGTACCAAGAGACCCAGTACTTC.

This chain connects TRBV7-2 to TRBJ1-1, with TRBD1 identical over 7 bases. CDR3 size: 15 residues. V was pared by 1 base and J by 4 bases, with 6 bases of the junction left unmatched. In germline, CDR1 is SGHTA, CDR2 FQGNSA. The CDR3 spells CASSLVKGQLTEAFF. CDR3 bases: TGTGCCAGCAGCTTAGTGAAGGGACAGCTCACTGAAGCTTTCTTT.

The chain couples TRBV7-2 to TRBJ1-2, with D possibly being TRBD1 (5 bases). V shed 5 bases and J shed 8 bases, with 18 bases lying between them. Looked up from germline, CDR1 is SGHTA and CDR2 is FQGNSA. This CDR3 has 14 amino acids. The CDR3 sequence is CASSTQGHLRGYTF. The CDR3 DNA reads as TGTGCCAGCAGCACTCAAGGACACCTTCGCGGCTACACCTTC.

This chain connects TRBV24-1 to TRBJ2-1; maybe TRBD2 (7 bases). The CDR3 length is 15 residues. Germline-derived CDR1 and CDR2 are KGHDR and SFDVKD. Between the trimmed V and J ends, which lost 8 bases and 7 bases, there was a span of 20 bases. CDR3 loop: CATTPGGRGGNEQFF. CDR3 nucleotide sequence: TGTGCCACCACTCCTGGGGGCAGGGGAGGGAATGAGCAGTTCTTC.

The chain employs TRBV7-6 and TRBJ1-1; D might be TRBD1 (5 bases). Per germline, CDR1 SGHVS and CDR2 FNYEAQ. The CDR3 has 15 amino acids. The V gene lost 1 base and the J gene lost 1 base, with 10 bases spanning the gap. CDR3 nucleotides: TGTGCCAGCAGCTTAGAGGGGTCAGCGAACACTGAAGCTTTCTTT. Encoded protein: CASSLEGSANTEAFF.

This clonotype was counted between two and nine times. The chain employs TRBV9 and TRBJ1-5; 8 bases map to TRBD1. The CDR3 sequence is 15 residues long. Looked up from germline, CDR1 is SGDLS and CDR2 is YYNGEE. V was clipped by 4 bases and J by 1 base; unmatched bases: 4. In DNA, the CDR3 is TGTGCCAGCAGCAAAGGACAGGGAAGCAATCAGCCCCAGCATTTT. Amino acids: CASSKGQGSNQPQHF.

This clonotype came up a few times. The V call is TRBV7-2, the J call TRBJ2-7, with 7 bases that match TRBD2. V lost 5 bases to trimming and J lost 1 base; unmatched junction nucleotides: 8. CDR3 length: 15 residues. Germline-derived CDR1 and CDR2 are SGHTA and FQGNSA. DNA for the CDR3: TGTGCCAGCAGCCAGACGGGGGGTCGATCCTACGAGCAGTACTTC. Protein: CASSQTGGRSYEQYF.

This clonotype appeared once. The chain couples TRBV11-2 to TRBJ2-5, with D maybe TRBD2 (5 bases). Per the germline V gene, CDR1 is SGHAT and CDR2 is FQNNGV. Deletions cut 2 bases from V and 1 base from J, with 14 bases between. CDR3 size: 16 residues. The chain's CDR3 is CASSLIGSGPQETQYF. CDR3 bases: TGTGCCAGCAGCTTAATAGGCAGCGGCCCCCAAGAGACCCAGTACTTC. Full variable domain (outside the CDR3, taken from reference TRBV11-2 and TRBJ2-5): EAGVAQSPRYKIIEKRQSVAFWCNPISGHATLYWYQQILGQGPKLLIQFQNNGVVDDSQLPKDRFSAERLKGVDSTLKIQPAKLEDSAVYLCASSLIGSGPQETQYFGPGTRLLVL.

The chain carries TRBV11-2 and TRBJ2-7; D may be TRBD1 or TRBD2 (5 bases each). There are 14 residues in the CDR3. V was trimmed by 5 bases and J by 2 bases, leaving 13 bases between them. Germline CDR1 is SGHAT and CDR2 is FQNNGV. The CDR3 sequence: CASSHGTEAYEQYF. CDR3 DNA: TGTGCCAGCAGCCATGGGACGGAGGCCTACGAGCAGTACTTC.

The chain recombines TRBV5-1 with TRBJ2-3; 8 bases are shared with TRBD2. Germline V lookup: CDR1 SGHRS, CDR2 YFSETQ. CDR3 length equals 15 residues. V trimming: 4 bases; J trimming: 2 bases; junction bases outside the gene matches: 6. The CDR3 reads CASSLRAGDTDTQYF. CDR3 nucleotide sequence: TGCGCCAGCAGCCTTCGAGCGGGGGACACAGATACGCAGTATTTT.

The chain couples TRBV29-1 to TRBJ1-2; 7 bases match TRBD1. In germline, CDR1 is SQVTM, CDR2 ANQGSEA. The CDR3 has 14 amino acids. With V trimmed by 7 bases and J by 4 bases, 12 bases remained unmatched. The CDR3 DNA reads as TGCAGCGCGGGAGCTCAACAGGGGTTCTATGGCTACACCTTC. This encodes CSAGAQQGFYGYTF.

As to this clonotype: An end of the junction does not agree with germline; a read error may underlie this. V and J are TRBV20-1 and TRBJ1-5; D gene ambiguous. This CDR3 contains 17 residues. CDR1 is DFQATT and CDR2 is SNEGSKA in the germline V gene (reference sequence). The CDR3 spells CSARDPQATFKDQPQHF. The CDR3 DNA reads as TGCAGTGCGAGAGATCCCCAGGCGACCTTTAAGGATCAGCCCCAGCATTTT.

The chain uses TRBV27 and TRBJ1-4, with D hard to call. The CDR3 is made up of 13 amino acids. Germline V lookup: CDR1 MNHEY, CDR2 SMNVEV (reference sequence). V gave up 6 bases and J gave up 8 bases, with 13 bases separating them. CDR3: CASRGRLKEKLFF. The CDR3 coding sequence is TGTGCCAGCAGGGGGAGGTTGAAGGAAAAACTGTTTTTT. Full variable domain (remainder filled in from reference TRBV27 and TRBJ1-4): EAQVTQNPRYLITVTGKKLTVTCSQNMNHEYMSWYRQDPGLGLRQIYYSMNVEVTDKGDVPEGYKVSRKEKRNFPLILESPSPNQTSLYFCASRGRLKEKLFFGSGTQLSVL.

The chain is built from TRBV20-1 and TRBJ2-7; 7 nucleotides align to TRBD1. Germline V gene data show CDR1 as DFQATT and CDR2 as SNEGSKA (reference sequence). There are 16 residues in the CDR3. J lost 3 bases, V lost 0 bases, and 11 bases had no gene match. The CDR3 region is CSAREDRHRKSYEQYF. In nucleotides, the CDR3 is TGCAGTGCTAGAGAGGACAGGCACCGGAAGAGCTACGAGCAGTACTTC.

This clonotype was seen at least ten times. The V gene is TRBV20-1, the J gene TRBJ2-7; 15 nucleotides agree with TRBD2. The V gene end was trimmed by 2 bases and the J gene end by 6 bases; junction bases not matched to a gene: 14. This CDR3 region has 18 residues. Germline loops: CDR1 DFQATT, CDR2 SNEGSKA (reference sequence). CDR3 bases: TGCAGTGCTAGAATCCAAGGGACTAGCGGGGGGAATTCGGGCGAGCAGTACTTC. Its translation: CSARIQGTSGGNSGEQYF.

The rearrangement links TRBV7-2 to TRBJ2-5; TRBD1 matches 10 bases. The germline V gene has CDR1 SGHTA and CDR2 FQGNSA. The CDR3 runs 15 residues. V lost 4 bases, J lost 5 bases, and 7 bases stayed unmatched. The CDR3 bases are TGTGCCAGCAGCTCCCGACAGGGGGCCTTCGAGACCCAGTACTTC. Its translation: CASSSRQGAFETQYF.

This clonotype was detected only a few times. This chain connects TRBV28 to TRBJ2-7; D remains unclear. Trimming shortened V by 5 bases and J by 0 bases, and 5 bases separated the two germline ends. Germline CDR1 is MDHEN and CDR2 is SYDVKM. The CDR3 runs to 12 residues. This CDR3 is CASSNYSYEQYF. CDR3 bases: TGTGCCAGCAGTAACTACTCCTACGAGCAGTACTTC.

The chain has TRBV3-1 and TRBJ2-1, with 8 nucleotides matching TRBD1. Germline V gene sequence: CDR1 LGHDT, CDR2 YNNKEL (reference sequence). This CDR3 has 16 residues. Losses at the gene ends were 6 bases for V and 3 bases for J; bases not matched to a gene: 10. This CDR3 reads CASSQNDRGHYNEQFF. In DNA form, the CDR3 reads TGTGCCAGCAGTCAAAACGACAGGGGACACTACAATGAGCAGTTCTTC.

The chain links TRBV6-2 or TRBV6-3 to TRBJ2-5, with 13 positions matching TRBD2. CDR3 length: 16 residues. The V segment lost 5 bases and the J segment 11 bases; nucleotides outside the gene matches: 14. Germline-derived CDR1 and CDR2 are MNHEY and SVGEGT. CDR3 in amino acids: CASSPLAGGPDNEQYF. The CDR3 nucleotides are TGTGCCAGCAGTCCACTAGCGGGGGGGCCGGATAATGAGCAGTACTTC.